The following is a T cell receptor (beta chain) sequence with its context. The data derive from a study of T cell responses to AZD1222 COVID-19 vaccine. Profiling relied on immunoSEQ multiplex PCR, and the TCRdb table lists in-frame clones only, not all of them. Among approximately 100,000 clones listed, about 89% were seen once. Germline V CDR1 and CDR2: SGHNT, YYREEE (reference sequence). V shed 4 bases and J shed 3 bases, with 13 bases lying between them. This CDR3 comprises 14 residues. The TCR was taken from an adult who received the AZD1222 COVID-19 vaccine. The material was peripheral blood, obtained 28 days after the second AZD1222 dose. The chain joins TRBV5-4 to TRBJ1-1; maybe TRBD1 (6 bases). The CDR3 DNA reads TGTGCCAGCAGCCCAGGACAGAGCGACACTGAAGCTTTCTTT. Protein product: CASSPGQSDTEAFF.